The 18 T cell receptor beta chains presented below share a single source sample, sequenced in a study of PD-1 blockade in classical Hodgkin lymphoma. TCRdb's table, derived via immunoSEQ multiplex PCR, lists solely in-frame clones and lacks some. The sample yields under 20,000 clones, 80% to 90% seen once. With no exception, relapse followed autologous stem cell transplantation in all patients, and brentuximab vedotin exposure varied. This specimen consisted of peripheral blood mononuclear cells (PBMCs), obtained before the second cycle of nivolumab. All receptors come from a human donor with classical Hodgkin lymphoma.

The chain couples TRBV6-6 to TRBJ2-6; TRBD2 might be the D (5 bases). The CDR3 has 15 residues. Germline CDR1 reads MNHNY; CDR2 reads SVGAGI (reference sequence). V gave up 3 bases and J gave up 0 bases, with 6 bases separating them. This CDR3 reads CASSYAGSGANVLTF. The DNA of the CDR3 is TGTGCCAGCAGTTATGCGGGCTCTGGGGCCAACGTCCTGACTTTC.

The V and J genes are TRBV6-1 and TRBJ1-2; weak D call: TRBD1 (5 bases). V gave up 7 bases and J gave up 6 bases, with 18 bases separating them. Germline-derived CDR1 and CDR2 are MNHNS and SASEGT. The length of the CDR3 is 14 residues. The CDR3 spells CASTRRAGVNGYTF. In nucleotides, the CDR3 is TGTGCCAGCACCCGAAGGGCGGGGGTGAATGGCTACACCTTC.

This clone was picked up one time. The chain couples TRBV7-2 to TRBJ1-1; 8 nucleotides line up with TRBD1. V gave up 5 bases and J gave up 3 bases; unmatched junction bases: 5. CDR3 size: 14 residues. Germline CDR1 and CDR2: SGHTA and FQGNSA. CDR3 amino acids: CASSAGQEYTEAFF. The CDR3 coding sequence is TGTGCCAGCAGCGCGGGACAGGAGTACACTGAAGCTTTCTTT. Filled out from reference TRBV7-2 and TRBJ1-1, the complete variable domain reads GAGVSQSPSNKVTEKGKDVELRCDPISGHTALYWYRQSLGQGLEFLIYFQGNSAPDKSGLPSDRFSAERTGGSVSTLTIQRTQQEDSAVYLCASSAGQEYTEAFFGQGTRLTVV.

The chain recombines TRBV9 with TRBJ2-1; 8 nucleotides align to TRBD2. Trimming at V came to 1 base and at J to 8 bases, leaving 8 bases not matched to a gene. The CDR3 length is 15 residues. Germline-derived CDR1 and CDR2 are SGDLS and YYNGEE. CDR3: CASSVQGLAFDEQFF. The CDR3 DNA sequence: TGTGCCAGCAGCGTACAAGGACTAGCATTCGATGAGCAGTTCTTC.

The sample holds one count of this clone. The J gene is TRBJ1-6, the V gene TRBV7-9; 8 bases align to TRBD1. In germline, CDR1 is SEHNR, CDR2 FQNEAQ (reference sequence). Trimming removed 5 bases from V and 5 bases from J; junction bases left unmatched: 2. This CDR3 has 14 amino acids. The chain's CDR3 is CASSRGQDNSPLHF. Here the CDR3 DNA reads TGTGCCAGCAGCCGGGGACAGGATAATTCACCCCTCCACTTT.

This rearrangement joins TRBV6-6 to TRBJ2-2, with TRBD2 identical over 12 bases. The V and J ends lost 6 bases and 4 bases, in that order; junction bases with no gene match: 6. The CDR3 totals 16 residues. Germline CDR1 and CDR2: MNHNY and SVGAGI (reference sequence). For the CDR3, the DNA is TGTGCCAGCAGATATGGACTAGCGGGGTTCACCGGGGAGCTGTTTTTT. Residues: CASRYGLAGFTGELFF.

CDR3 region: CASSFSLAEETQYF. The CDR3 bases are TGCGCCAGCAGCTTTAGCCTAGCGGAAGAGACCCAGTACTTC. The chain is built from TRBV5-1 and TRBJ2-5; 7 bases line up with TRBD2. Germline V gene data show CDR1 as SGHRS and CDR2 as YFSETQ. V shed 2 bases and J 3 bases; nucleotides not matched to a gene: 4. The CDR3 sequence is 14 residues long.

The V call is TRBV7-9, the J call TRBJ1-6, with D perhaps TRBD1 (5 bases). Trimming pared 1 base from V and 9 bases from J, leaving 13 bases between. Germline-derived CDR1 and CDR2 are SEHNR and FQNEAQ (reference sequence). The CDR3 is 15 residues long. CDR3 sequence: CASSLGGASRSPLHF. The CDR3 DNA follows: TGTGCCAGCAGCTTAGGAGGGGCCTCCCGTTCACCCCTCCACTTT.

The V call is TRBV4-3, the J call TRBJ1-2; 10 nucleotides agree with TRBD1. J lost 8 bases, V lost 0 bases, and 6 bases had no gene match. The V gene's germline CDR1 is LGHNA and CDR2 YSLEER. This CDR3 region has 15 residues. The CDR3 coding sequence is TGCGCCAGCAGCCAAGATCGGGGGACAGGGGACGGCTACACCTTC. The encoded protein is CASSQDRGTGDGYTF.

The CDR3: CASSLVGQLAFSGNTIYF. For the CDR3, the DNA is TGTGCCAGCAGCTTAGTGGGACAGTTGGCATTCTCTGGAAACACCATATATTTT. This sequence joins TRBV7-2 and TRBJ1-3; 7 bases line up with TRBD1. The CDR3 spans 18 residues. With V trimmed by 1 base and J by 0 bases, 9 bases remained unmatched. Germline CDR1 and CDR2: SGHTA and FQGNSA.

This chain links TRBV2 with TRBJ2-5, with a possible D match to TRBD2 (6 bases). Germline V lookup: CDR1 SNHLY, CDR2 FYNNEI. The CDR3 sequence is 14 residues long. Trimming pared 6 bases from V and 4 bases from J, leaving 15 bases between. This chain's CDR3 is CASSEGFSGETQYF. The DNA of the CDR3 is TGTGCCAGCAGCGAGGGCTTTAGCGGAGAGACCCAGTACTTC.

The chain couples TRBV7-9 to TRBJ2-3; D unresolved. Germline V gives CDR1 SEHNR, CDR2 FQNEAQ (reference sequence). The V and J ends lost 7 bases and 6 bases respectively, with 8 bases between them. The CDR3 sequence is 11 residues long. The CDR3 sequence: CASTAVDTQYF. CDR3 nucleotide sequence: TGTGCCAGCACTGCGGTCGATACGCAGTATTTT.

This clone was detected once. This sequence joins TRBV7-9 and TRBJ2-5; the D gene could be TRBD1 or TRBD2 (5 bases each). Trimming removed 4 bases at V and 4 bases at J, with 10 bases between. CDR3 length: 13 amino acids. CDR1 and CDR2 (germline): SEHNR, FQNEAQ (reference sequence). CDR3 DNA sequence: TGTGCCAGCAGCTGGGACCGCTCAGAGACCCAGTACTTC. This gives the protein CASSWDRSETQYF.

As concerns this clone: The identical CDR3 is also encoded by other nucleotide sequences in the sample. The J gene is TRBJ2-2, the V gene TRBV5-1, with D unclear. Germline CDR1 is SGHRS and CDR2 is YFSETQ. The CDR3 consists of 14 residues. V was pared by 0 bases and J by 2 bases, with 5 bases between. CDR3 in amino acids: CASSLGGNTGELFF. DNA of the CDR3: TGCGCCAGCAGCTTGGGGGGAAACACCGGGGAGCTGTTTTTT.

The chain has TRBV5-1 and TRBJ1-4; D may be TRBD1 (6 bases). Per the germline V gene, CDR1 is SGHRS and CDR2 is YFSETQ. Trimming removed 6 bases at V and 4 bases at J, with 13 bases between. The CDR3 spans 14 residues. DNA for the CDR3: TGCGCCAGCAAGGGGGACCTATTTAATGAAAAACTGTTTTTT. The encoded protein is CASKGDLFNEKLFF.

The V gene is TRBV4-2, the J gene TRBJ1-2; TRBD1 matches 7 bases. Per the germline V gene, CDR1 is LGHNA and CDR2 is YNFKEQ. CDR3 length: 15 residues. V trimming: 0 bases; J trimming: 2 bases; junction bases outside the gene matches: 3. In nucleotides, the CDR3 is TGTGCCAGCAGCCAAGAGGGACAGACCAACTATGGCTACACCTTC. It yields the protein CASSQEGQTNYGYTF.

The rearrangement joins TRBV27 to TRBJ1-5, with a tentative D call TRBD1 (5 bases). The CDR3 totals 15 residues. The V gene lost 5 bases and the J gene lost 4 bases, with 15 bases spanning the gap. Germline V gene sequence: CDR1 MNHEY, CDR2 SMNVEV (reference sequence). In nucleotides, the CDR3 is TGTGCCAGCAGTACCTCCGGGGGATTTAATCAGCCCCAGCATTTT. This gives the protein CASSTSGGFNQPQHF.

The genes are TRBV2 and TRBJ2-7; the D is unclear. Germline CDR1 and CDR2: SNHLY and FYNNEI. The ends were cut back, 6 bases at V and 1 base at J, with 16 bases in the middle. The CDR3 sequence is 15 residues long. The CDR3 here is CASSTGGSQSYEQYF. CDR3 DNA sequence: TGTGCCAGCAGCACCGGCGGCTCACAATCCTACGAGCAGTACTTC. Using reference TRBV2 and TRBJ2-7 for the parts outside the CDR3, the full variable domain is EPEVTQTPSHQVTQMGQEVILRCVPISNHLYFYWYRQILGQKVEFLVSFYNNEISEKSEIFDDQFSVERPDGSNFTLKIRSTKLEDSAMYFCASSTGGSQSYEQYFGPGTRLTVT.